The rows below give T cell receptor beta chains drawn from one sample of a study of blood T cell repertoires in COVID-19. Repertoires were generated with immunoSEQ multiplex PCR, while TCRdb's copy carries only in-frame clones and drops some. The sample contains about 11,000 clones, approximately 87% of which appear only once. Sequencing was done on a sample of peripheral blood. The receptors come from a human donor in a cohort sampled during active COVID-19. The CDR3 runs from the conserved cysteine through the conserved F or W. The order of the fields is D gene, clone size, J gene, V gene, CDR3 protein, CDR3 DNA. D genes are given only for firm matches. Some rows mark clone size as missing; the rest say once, few, many or name a class of expanded clone.

D gene: -; clone size: -; J gene: TRBJ2-3; V gene: TRBV4-1; CDR3 protein: CASSPTPGLSTDTQYF; CDR3 DNA: TGCGCCAGCAGCCCCACCCCGGGACTTAGCACAGATACGCAGTATTTT
D gene: TRBD2; clone size: -; J gene: TRBJ2-2; V gene: TRBV9; CDR3 protein: CASSVLAGGPPLGGELFF; CDR3 DNA: TGTGCCAGCAGCGTACTGGCGGGAGGACCCCCCCTGGGCGGGGAGCTGTTTTTT
D gene: TRBD1; clone size: -; J gene: TRBJ1-5; V gene: TRBV28; CDR3 protein: CASRGTGQPPRQPQHF; CDR3 DNA: TGTGCCAGCAGGGGGACAGGACAACCCCCGCGCCAGCCCCAGCATTTT
D gene: TRBD1; clone size: -; J gene: TRBJ1-3; V gene: TRBV7-9; CDR3 protein: CASSPRDSSGGNTIYF; CDR3 DNA: TGTGCCAGCAGCCCCCGGGACAGCTCAGGGGGAAACACCATATATTTT
D gene: TRBD2; clone size: once; J gene: TRBJ2-7; V gene: TRBV4-1; CDR3 protein: CASSQAGTSSYEQYF; CDR3 DNA: TGCGCCAGCAGCCAAGCTGGGACTAGTTCCTACGAGCAGTACTTC
D gene: -; clone size: -; J gene: TRBJ1-4; V gene: TRBV6-1; CDR3 protein: CASSELRAAFGELFF; CDR3 DNA: TGTGCCAGCAGTGAACTCAGGGCCGCTTTTGGGGAACTGTTTTTT
D gene: -; clone size: -; J gene: TRBJ1-2; V gene: TRBV18; CDR3 protein: CASSENQGFDYGYTF; CDR3 DNA: TGTGCCAGCTCCGAGAATCAGGGATTTGACTATGGCTACACCTTC
D gene: -; clone size: -; J gene: TRBJ2-7; V gene: TRBV5-5; CDR3 protein: CASSLVLAIDEQYF; CDR3 DNA: TGTGCCAGCAGCTTGGTGCTAGCAATCGACGAGCAGTACTTC
D gene: TRBD2; clone size: -; J gene: TRBJ2-1; V gene: TRBV29-1; CDR3 protein: CSVVHYRRASGSQYNEQFF; CDR3 DNA: TGCAGCGTTGTCCATTACCGTCGTGCTAGCGGGAGTCAGTACAATGAGCAGTTCTTC
D gene: TRBD2; clone size: -; J gene: TRBJ2-2; V gene: TRBV5-8; CDR3 protein: CASSLGTRTGELFF; CDR3 DNA: TGTGCCAGCAGCTTGGGGACTAGGACCGGGGAGCTGTTTTTT
D gene: TRBD1; clone size: -; J gene: TRBJ2-3; V gene: TRBV19; CDR3 protein: CASSRGTDTQYF; CDR3 DNA: TGTGCCAGTAGCAGGGGGACAGATACGCAGTATTTT
D gene: -; clone size: once; J gene: TRBJ2-7; V gene: TRBV30; CDR3 protein: CAWSVGGIRYEQYF; CDR3 DNA: TGTGCCTGGAGTGTTGGGGGGATCCGCTACGAGCAGTACTTC
D gene: -; clone size: -; J gene: TRBJ2-2; V gene: TRBV30; CDR3 protein: CACTTEWTGELFF; CDR3 DNA: TGTGCCTGTACAACGGAGTGGACCGGGGAGCTGTTTTTT
D gene: TRBD2; clone size: -; J gene: TRBJ2-1; V gene: TRBV20-1; CDR3 protein: CSAQLAFEQFF; CDR3 DNA: TGCAGTGCTCAACTAGCGTTTGAGCAGTTCTTC
D gene: -; clone size: -; J gene: TRBJ2-5; V gene: TRBV5-1; CDR3 protein: CASSLDYGTLETQYF; CDR3 DNA: TGCGCCAGCAGCTTGGACTATGGGACATTAGAGACCCAGTACTTC
D gene: -; clone size: -; J gene: TRBJ1-4; V gene: TRBV7-8; CDR3 protein: CASSARMGNGEKLFF; CDR3 DNA: TGTGCCAGCAGTGCTAGGATGGGTAACGGTGAAAAACTGTTTTTT
D gene: TRBD2; clone size: -; J gene: TRBJ2-7; V gene: TRBV18; CDR3 protein: CASSPAGGGYEQYF; CDR3 DNA: TGTGCCAGCTCACCGGCGGGAGGAGGCTACGAGCAGTACTTC
D gene: TRBD1; clone size: -; J gene: TRBJ1-3; V gene: TRBV30; CDR3 protein: CAWSVLSGTGPSGNTIYF; CDR3 DNA: TGTGCCTGGAGTGTACTGTCTGGGACAGGCCCCTCTGGAAACACCATATATTTT
D gene: TRBD1; clone size: few; J gene: TRBJ2-2; V gene: TRBV5-6; CDR3 protein: CASSYETGSGTGELFF; CDR3 DNA: TGTGCCAGCAGCTACGAGACAGGGTCGGGTACCGGGGAGCTGTTTTTT
D gene: TRBD1; clone size: -; J gene: TRBJ1-4; V gene: TRBV6-1; CDR3 protein: CASSGPGTGNNEKLFF; CDR3 DNA: TGTGCCAGCAGTGGACCCGGGACAGGGAATAATGAAAAACTGTTTTTT
D gene: TRBD2; clone size: -; J gene: TRBJ2-2; V gene: TRBV4-1; CDR3 protein: CASRPGLAVSNTGELFF; CDR3 DNA: TGCGCCAGCAGACCGGGACTAGCGGTATCGAACACCGGGGAGCTGTTTTTT
D gene: -; clone size: -; J gene: TRBJ2-7; V gene: TRBV15; CDR3 protein: CATSRGSGSPKPYEQYF; CDR3 DNA: TGTGCCACCAGCAGAGGATCCGGGTCCCCAAAGCCATACGAGCAGTACTTC
D gene: -; clone size: -; J gene: TRBJ1-4; V gene: TRBV30; CDR3 protein: CAWSADRWAEKLFF; CDR3 DNA: TGTGCCTGGAGTGCCGACAGGTGGGCTGAAAAACTGTTTTTT
D gene: TRBD2; clone size: -; J gene: TRBJ2-3; V gene: TRBV19; CDR3 protein: CASKTSGSTDTQYF; CDR3 DNA: TGTGCCAGCAAGACTAGCGGGAGTACAGATACGCAGTATTTT
D gene: TRBD1; clone size: -; J gene: TRBJ2-5; V gene: TRBV19; CDR3 protein: CASSVTGVAQETQYF; CDR3 DNA: TGTGCCAGTAGTGTTACAGGGGTGGCCCAAGAGACCCAGTACTTC
D gene: -; clone size: few; J gene: TRBJ1-5; V gene: TRBV19; CDR3 protein: CASKAGGNQPQHF; CDR3 DNA: TGTGCCAGTAAGGCCGGGGGGAATCAGCCCCAGCATTTT
D gene: TRBD1; clone size: -; J gene: TRBJ1-1; V gene: TRBV30; CDR3 protein: CAWSPTGAGLWAFF; CDR3 DNA: TGTGCCTGGAGTCCCACAGGGGCCGGACTGTGGGCTTTCTTT
D gene: TRBD2; clone size: -; J gene: TRBJ2-1; V gene: TRBV6-5; CDR3 protein: CASSSSGTSDRRQFF; CDR3 DNA: TGTGCCAGCAGTTCCTCCGGGACTAGCGACCGACGGCAGTTCTTC
D gene: -; clone size: -; J gene: TRBJ2-2; V gene: TRBV11-3; CDR3 protein: CASSPSITGELFF; CDR3 DNA: TGTGCCAGCAGTCCCAGTATAACCGGGGAGCTGTTTTTT
D gene: -; clone size: -; J gene: TRBJ1-3; V gene: TRBV28; CDR3 protein: CASSLRQGRDTIYF; CDR3 DNA: TGTGCCAGCAGTTTGAGGCAGGGGAGAGACACCATATATTTT
D gene: TRBD2; clone size: -; J gene: TRBJ2-5; V gene: TRBV7-6; CDR3 protein: CASSSLAGATQYF; CDR3 DNA: TGTGCCAGCAGCTCTCTAGCGGGGGCGACCCAGTACTTC
D gene: TRBD2; clone size: -; J gene: TRBJ2-1; V gene: TRBV5-1; CDR3 protein: CASSPRLAGGDNEQFF; CDR3 DNA: TGCGCCAGCAGCCCAAGACTAGCGGGAGGGGACAATGAGCAGTTCTTC
D gene: TRBD2; clone size: few; J gene: TRBJ2-3; V gene: TRBV19; CDR3 protein: CASSINGGGTDTQYF; CDR3 DNA: TGTGCCAGTAGTATTAACGGGGGGGGTACAGATACGCAGTATTTT
D gene: TRBD1; clone size: -; J gene: TRBJ2-2; V gene: TRBV20-1; CDR3 protein: CSASQDRTNTGELFF; CDR3 DNA: TGCAGTGCGAGTCAGGACAGGACGAACACCGGGGAGCTGTTTTTT
D gene: -; clone size: -; J gene: TRBJ2-7; V gene: TRBV7-2; CDR3 protein: CASSPPRGAREQYF; CDR3 DNA: TGTGCCAGCAGCCCCCCGCGCGGGGCACGCGAGCAGTACTTC
D gene: -; clone size: -; J gene: TRBJ1-1; V gene: TRBV11-2; CDR3 protein: CASSLGQGLPEAFF; CDR3 DNA: TGTGCCAGCAGCTTAGGTCAGGGATTGCCTGAAGCTTTCTTT
D gene: -; clone size: -; J gene: TRBJ1-2; V gene: TRBV9; CDR3 protein: CASSGGGDGYTF; CDR3 DNA: TGTGCCAGCAGCGGTGGGGGCGACGGCTACACCTTC
D gene: -; clone size: -; J gene: TRBJ1-1; V gene: TRBV24-1; CDR3 protein: CATSDFPHGRNTEAFF; CDR3 DNA: TGTGCCACCAGTGATTTCCCACACGGGAGGAACACTGAAGCTTTCTTT
D gene: TRBD2; clone size: -; J gene: TRBJ2-7; V gene: TRBV5-6; CDR3 protein: CASSSIGTSSYEQYF; CDR3 DNA: TGTGCCAGCAGCTCCATCGGGACTAGCTCCTACGAGCAGTACTTC
D gene: TRBD2; clone size: -; J gene: TRBJ2-3; V gene: TRBV11-2; CDR3 protein: CASSLTSGRADTQYF; CDR3 DNA: TGTGCCAGCAGCCTAACTAGCGGGAGAGCAGATACGCAGTATTTT
D gene: -; clone size: -; J gene: TRBJ1-1; V gene: TRBV5-1; CDR3 protein: CASSLATGVSTEAFF; CDR3 DNA: TGCGCCAGCAGCTTGGCCACGGGGGTAAGCACTGAAGCTTTCTTT
D gene: -; clone size: -; J gene: TRBJ2-4; V gene: TRBV5-5; CDR3 protein: CASSLLEASKGRTYF; CDR3 DNA: TGTGCCAGCAGCTTGCTCGAGGCGTCCAAAGGCCGCACGTACTTC
D gene: TRBD2; clone size: -; J gene: TRBJ2-7; V gene: TRBV27; CDR3 protein: CASSPQGAGGGNEQYF; CDR3 DNA: TGTGCCAGCAGTCCCCAGGGAGCGGGAGGAGGTAACGAGCAGTACTTC
D gene: -; clone size: -; J gene: TRBJ1-2; V gene: TRBV4-1; CDR3 protein: CASSPRHGEVYGYTF; CDR3 DNA: TGCGCCAGCAGCCCTCGCCACGGAGAAGTCTATGGCTACACCTTC
D gene: -; clone size: -; J gene: TRBJ2-2; V gene: TRBV12-3/TRBV12-4; CDR3 protein: CASRKTRGELFF; CDR3 DNA: TGTGCCAGCAGGAAGACTCGCGGGGAGCTGTTTTTT
D gene: TRBD1; clone size: -; J gene: TRBJ1-1; V gene: TRBV6-5; CDR3 protein: CASTRTGANTEAFF; CDR3 DNA: TGTGCCAGCACCAGGACAGGGGCGAACACTGAAGCTTTCTTT
D gene: -; clone size: -; J gene: TRBJ1-6; V gene: TRBV6-5; CDR3 protein: CASSLRRVNSPLHF; CDR3 DNA: TGTGCCAGCAGTTTGAGGAGGGTCAATTCACCCCTCCACTTT
D gene: TRBD1; clone size: few; J gene: TRBJ2-5; V gene: TRBV2; CDR3 protein: CASSADRGGQETQYF; CDR3 DNA: TGTGCCAGCAGCGCGGACAGGGGAGGCCAAGAGACCCAGTACTTC
D gene: -; clone size: -; J gene: TRBJ2-7; V gene: TRBV18; CDR3 protein: CASSPTVVSSYEQYF; CDR3 DNA: TGTGCCAGCTCACCGACAGTAGTTTCCTCCTACGAGCAGTACTTC